The 4 T cell receptor beta chains in this list originate from one sample, sequenced in a study of blood T cells in healthy people across ages. Next came a second PCR, run for about 7 to 11 cycles, which used a sample-barcoded 5' primer along with a J-beta primer mix. MiXCR, run by TCRdb on the 5' RACE reads, gives a single entry per CDR3 protein. Of around 1,000,000 distinct CDR3 sequences listed, around 27% were seen once; the top ten hold 0.65% to 0.95%. This same sample was also part of a study on T cells of mothers and their children.

Sequenced sample: blood. These receptors all come from a girl aged 2 to 9 in good health.

This clonotype was counted a few times. The V and J genes are TRBV29-1 and TRBJ1-4; D is perhaps TRBD1 (5 bases). CDR3 length equals 17 residues. Germline V gene data show CDR1 as SQVTM and CDR2 as ANQGSEA. V dropped 5 bases and J dropped 5 bases, with 24 bases sitting between them. CDR3 amino acids: CSVRVGTSTAQNEKLFF. The CDR3 coding sequence is TGCAGCGTTCGAGTTGGAACGTCGACAGCACAGAATGAAAAACTGTTTTTT.

This chain links TRBV29-1 with TRBJ2-7; D unresolved. V was shortened by 4 bases and J by 2 bases, with 12 bases between the two germline ends. The CDR3 is 13 residues long. The germline V gene encodes CDR1 SQVTM and CDR2 ANQGSEA. The CDR3 sequence is CSVVSHLTYEQYF. As DNA, the CDR3 is TGCAGCGTTGTATCCCATCTAACCTACGAGCAGTACTTC.

This clonotype was counted only a few times. Since the CDR3 does not end with the conserved phenylalanine or tryptophan, this likely comes from a read error. CDR3 sequence: CASSQGGAGNTEAFS. The CDR3 DNA follows: TGCGCCAGCAGCCAAGGAGGGGCAGGGAACACTGAAGCTTTCTCT. V is TRBV4-3 and J is TRBJ1-1; TRBD1 is a possible D gene (5 bases). V was clipped by 1 base and J by 1 base, with 10 bases between them. The CDR3 totals 15 residues. Germline CDR1 LGHNA, CDR2 YSLEER.

V is TRBV7-3 and J is TRBJ1-1, with D possibly matching TRBD1 (5 bases). The CDR3 runs to 13 residues. Trimming cost V 3 bases and J 7 bases, with 12 bases left between them. The V gene's germline CDR1 is SGHTA and CDR2 FQGTGA. In DNA, the CDR3 is TGTGCCAGCAGCTTGAGGCCTGGGGGTGAAGCTTTCTTT. Translating gives CASSLRPGGEAFF.